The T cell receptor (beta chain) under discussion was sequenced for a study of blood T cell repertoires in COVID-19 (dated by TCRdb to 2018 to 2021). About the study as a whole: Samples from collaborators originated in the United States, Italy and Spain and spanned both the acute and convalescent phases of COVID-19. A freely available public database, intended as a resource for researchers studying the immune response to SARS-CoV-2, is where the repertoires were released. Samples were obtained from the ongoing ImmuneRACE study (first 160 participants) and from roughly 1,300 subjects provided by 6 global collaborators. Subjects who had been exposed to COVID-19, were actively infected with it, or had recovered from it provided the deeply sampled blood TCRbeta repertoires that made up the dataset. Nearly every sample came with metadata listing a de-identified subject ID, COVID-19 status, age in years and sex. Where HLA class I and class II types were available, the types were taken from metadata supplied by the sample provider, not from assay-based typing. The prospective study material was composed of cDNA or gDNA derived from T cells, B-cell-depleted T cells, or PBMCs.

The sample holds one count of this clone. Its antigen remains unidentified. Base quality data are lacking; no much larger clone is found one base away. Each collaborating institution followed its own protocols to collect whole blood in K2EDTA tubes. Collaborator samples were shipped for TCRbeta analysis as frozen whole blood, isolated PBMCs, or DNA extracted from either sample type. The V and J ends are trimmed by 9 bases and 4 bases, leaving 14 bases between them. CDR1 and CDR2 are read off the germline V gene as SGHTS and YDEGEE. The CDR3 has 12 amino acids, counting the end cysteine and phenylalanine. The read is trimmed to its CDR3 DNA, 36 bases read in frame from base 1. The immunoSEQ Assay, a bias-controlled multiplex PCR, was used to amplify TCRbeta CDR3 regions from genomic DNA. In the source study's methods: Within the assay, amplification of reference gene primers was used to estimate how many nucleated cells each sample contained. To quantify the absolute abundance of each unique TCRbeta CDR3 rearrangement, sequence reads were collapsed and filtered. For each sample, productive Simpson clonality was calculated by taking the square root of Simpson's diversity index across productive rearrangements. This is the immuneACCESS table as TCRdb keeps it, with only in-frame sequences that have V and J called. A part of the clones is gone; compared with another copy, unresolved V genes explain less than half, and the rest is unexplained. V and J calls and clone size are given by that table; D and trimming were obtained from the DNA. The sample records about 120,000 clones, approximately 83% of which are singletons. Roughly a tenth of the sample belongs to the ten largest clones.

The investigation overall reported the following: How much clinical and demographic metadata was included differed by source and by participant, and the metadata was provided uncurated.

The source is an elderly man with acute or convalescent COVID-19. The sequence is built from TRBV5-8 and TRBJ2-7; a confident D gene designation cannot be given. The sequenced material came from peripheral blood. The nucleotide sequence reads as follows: TGTGCCACCGAACAGAGTATATACGAGCAGTACTTC. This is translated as CATEQSIYEQYF.